This paragraph reports one T cell receptor (beta chain). The data derive from a study of blood T cells in healthy people across ages. Sample-barcoded 5' priming and a J-beta primer mix drove a second PCR of roughly 6 to 12 cycles. Each CDR3 protein is one row after TCRdb ran MiXCR on the 5' RACE reads. The sample has over a million distinct CDR3 sequences, approximately 39% seen once. Germline CDR1 DFQATT, CDR2 SNEGSKA (reference sequence). The CDR3 totals 15 residues. V usage is TRBV20-1 and J usage is TRBJ2-7; TRBD2 aligns across 14 bases. The DNA end is a closer match to TRBJ2-5, so the J assignment may be wrong. Sequencing input: blood. The clonotype comes from a young woman in good health. The CDR3 region is CSALGLAGARETQYF. In DNA, the CDR3 is TGCAGTGCCTTGGGACTAGCGGGAGCAAGAGAGACCCAGTACTTC.